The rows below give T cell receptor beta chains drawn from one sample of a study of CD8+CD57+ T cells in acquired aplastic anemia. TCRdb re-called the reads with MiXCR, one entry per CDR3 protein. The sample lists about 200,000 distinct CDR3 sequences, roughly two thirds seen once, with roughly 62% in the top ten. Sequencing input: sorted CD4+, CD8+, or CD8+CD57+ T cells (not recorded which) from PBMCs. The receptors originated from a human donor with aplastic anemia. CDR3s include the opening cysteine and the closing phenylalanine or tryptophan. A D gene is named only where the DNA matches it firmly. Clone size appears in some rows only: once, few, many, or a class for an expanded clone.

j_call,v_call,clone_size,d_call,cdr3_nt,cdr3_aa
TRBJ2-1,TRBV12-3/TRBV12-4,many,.,TGTGCCAGCAGTCCGCCGCCCAAGACTTACAATGAGCAGTTCTTC,CASSPPPKTYNEQFF
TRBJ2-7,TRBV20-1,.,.,TGCAGTGCTAGCCCAGGCTACGAGCAGTACTTC,CSASPGYEQYF
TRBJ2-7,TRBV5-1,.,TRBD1,TGCGCCAGCGGACAGGGGCCAGCCCTCTACGAGCAGTACTTC,CASGQGPALYEQYF
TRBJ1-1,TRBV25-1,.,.,TGTGCCAGCAGTGAATCCTTGAACACTGAAGCTTTCTTT,CASSESLNTEAFF
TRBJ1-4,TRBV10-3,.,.,TGTGCCATCAGTGACAGGACAGCAACTAATGAAAAACTGTTTTTT,CAISDRTATNEKLFF
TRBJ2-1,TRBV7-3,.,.,TGTGCCAGCAGCTTCTCCCCAGTCACCCCCTACAATGAGCAGTTCTTC,CASSFSPVTPYNEQFF
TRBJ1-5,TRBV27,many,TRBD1,TGTGCCAGCAGTTCCGAGGGGGCAGGGCAGCCCCAGCATTTT,CASSSEGAGQPQHF
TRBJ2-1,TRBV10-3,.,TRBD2,TGTGCCAGCAGCTTAGTTCTGACTAGCGGGATTGATGAGCAGTTCTTC,CASSLVLTSGIDEQFF
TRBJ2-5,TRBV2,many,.,TGTGCCAGCAGTGAAGTCCAGGCAGGGTGGGAGACCCAGTACTTC,CASSEVQAGWETQYF
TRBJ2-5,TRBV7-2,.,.,TGTGCCAGCATCCCGCCGGGCCTAAATAACTTCTACGGGCAGTACTTC,CASIPPGLNNFYGQYF
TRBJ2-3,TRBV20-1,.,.,TGCAGCGTTGGTGCCGCTCGAATTACGGATACGCAGTATTTT,CSVGAARITDTQYF
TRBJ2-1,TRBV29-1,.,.,TGCAGCGTTGGCGGGGTGCTCTCCTACAATGAGCAGTTCTTC,CSVGGVLSYNEQFF
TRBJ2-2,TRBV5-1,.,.,TGCGCCAGCGGTGCCGGGACGTTCACTCTCGGGGAGCTGTTTTTT,CASGAGTFTLGELFF
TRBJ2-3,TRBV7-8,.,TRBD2,TGTGCCAGCAGCTCTCCTGGACTAGGGGAAGATACGCAGTATTTT,CASSSPGLGEDTQYF
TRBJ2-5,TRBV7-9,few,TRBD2,TGTGCCAGCAGCTGGCCTAGCCGGGAGGGAGGGGAGACCCAGTACTTC,CASSWPSREGGETQYF
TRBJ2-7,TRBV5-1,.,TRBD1,TGCGCCAGCAGCTTGGAATGGACAGGGACCTACGAGCAGTACTTC,CASSLEWTGTYEQYF
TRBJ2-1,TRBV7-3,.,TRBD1,TGTGCCAGCAGCTTAACAGGGGGCCCCGTCTCCTACAATGAGCAGTTCTTC,CASSLTGGPVSYNEQFF
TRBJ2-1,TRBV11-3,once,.,TGTGCCAGCAGCTTAAGGTCATCGGCGAGCCGCCGTCAATACTACAATGAGCAGTTCTTC,CASSLRSSASRRQYYNEQFF
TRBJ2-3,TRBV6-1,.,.,TGTGCCAGCAGTGAAGTTGGACAAGAGGCGCAGTATTTT,CASSEVGQEAQYF
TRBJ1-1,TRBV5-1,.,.,TGCGCCAGCAGCTTAGGGCCGGGACAAAACACTGAAGCTTTCTTT,CASSLGPGQNTEAFF
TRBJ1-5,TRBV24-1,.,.,TGTGCCACCAGTGATTCCGGGACACCGAGTCAGCCCCAGCATTTT,CATSDSGTPSQPQHF
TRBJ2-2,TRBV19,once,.,TGTGCCAGCCGACAGATCGACACCGGGGAGCTGTTTTTT,CASRQIDTGELFF
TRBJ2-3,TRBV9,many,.,TGTGCCAGCAGCGTAGGCGGTCTGAGCACAGATACGCAGTATTTT,CASSVGGLSTDTQYF
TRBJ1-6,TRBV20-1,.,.,TGCAGTGCTAGGCTGGCGGAAAGTTCACCCCTCCACTTT,CSARLAESSPLHF
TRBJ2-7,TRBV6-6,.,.,TGTGCCAGCGAACAGATCTCTTCGGACACCTACTACGAGCAGTACTTC,CASEQISSDTYYEQYF
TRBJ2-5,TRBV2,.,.,TGTGCCAGCAGTGATCGGCCAAAGGAGACCCAGTACTTC,CASSDRPKETQYF
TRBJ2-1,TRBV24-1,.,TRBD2,TGTGCCATTAGCGGGAGCTTCTACAATGAGCAGTTCTTC,CAISGSFYNEQFF
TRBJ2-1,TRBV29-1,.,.,TGCAGCGCCTCTGACCCCCTCTATGACATCACAGATACGCAGTTCTTC,CSASDPLYDITDTQFF
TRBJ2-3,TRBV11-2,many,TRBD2,TGTGCCAGCAGCTCCCATGGCGGGGGTGGAGATACGCAGTATTTT,CASSSHGGGGDTQYF
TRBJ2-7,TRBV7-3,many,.,TGTGCCAGCAGCTATGACTCAGGGGTAGGCGAGCAGTACTTC,CASSYDSGVGEQYF
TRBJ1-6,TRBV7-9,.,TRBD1,TGTGCCAGCAGGGGGGGGACAGACACTAATTCACCCCTCCACTTT,CASRGGTDTNSPLHF